The 2 T cell receptor beta chains in this list originate from one sample, sequenced in a study of OX40 agonist ivuxolimab in advanced cancers. Clones were read by immunoSEQ multiplex PCR, and TCRdb kept only the in-frame ones, dropping some. This sample yields 100,000 to 140,000 clones, of which approximately 90% are seen a single time; about 1.2% belongs to the top ten. Specimen: CD4+ or CD8+ T cells sorted from blood, collected in a trial of the OX40 agonist ivuxolimab. The source of these receptors is an adult with an advanced solid tumor such as melanoma, head and neck, liver or kidney cancer.

The chain has TRBV18 and TRBJ2-1, with 8 bases fitting TRBD1. The CDR3 consists of 14 residues. In germline, CDR1 is KGHSH, CDR2 LQKENI. J was trimmed by 4 bases and V by 3 bases; bases with no gene match: 2. CDR3 residues: CASSPGQAYNEQFF. CDR3 in DNA: TGTGCCAGCTCACCGGGACAGGCGTACAATGAGCAGTTCTTC.

The rearrangement uses TRBV7-2 and TRBJ1-5, with 8 bases identical to TRBD1. The CDR3 is 14 residues long. With V trimmed by 5 bases and J by 6 bases, 6 bases remained unmatched. Germline V CDR1 and CDR2: SGHTA, FQGNSA. CDR3 DNA sequence: TGTGCCAGCAGCGTGGACAGGGAGAGTCAGCCCCAGCATTTT. This translates into CASSVDRESQPQHF.